The clone carrying this TCR beta chain was seen a handful of times. As yet, its antigen is unknown. The method was immunoSEQ multiplex PCR; TCRdb's version includes in-frame clones alone and lacks a portion of them. The data show almost 8,500 clones, with approximately 60% seen just once and about 12% held by the top ten. This sample is part of a study of T cells in tumors after PD-1 blockade. Overall study context: Prior checkpoint blockade, systemic immunosuppressant use, or anti-cancer therapy within 4 weeks excluded patients.

Study findings and constraints: Clonal replacement was seen across treatment, not between pre-treatment samples. Most post-therapy expanded exhausted CD8+ clones were new, undetected before treatment.

The time point here: second of two post-therapy site-matched biopsies approximately 2 months apart. Tumor or blood genomic DNA was sequenced, with inputs of about 616 ng to 6,500 ng. The clonotype comes from a human donor with basal cell carcinoma. The sequencing here drew on tumor tissue, taken after anti-PD-1 treatment.

The CDR3 protein is CASSLGGWDTEAFF. The CDR3 nucleotides read TGTGCCAGCAGCTTAGGGGGCTGGGACACTGAAGCTTTCTTT. V usage is TRBV7-9 and J usage is TRBJ1-1; TRBD1 is a possible D gene (5 bases). The CDR3 length is 14 residues. Germline V gene sequence: CDR1 SEHNR, CDR2 FQNEAQ (reference sequence). Trimming took off 1 base at V and 3 bases at J, with 9 bases between the two ends.